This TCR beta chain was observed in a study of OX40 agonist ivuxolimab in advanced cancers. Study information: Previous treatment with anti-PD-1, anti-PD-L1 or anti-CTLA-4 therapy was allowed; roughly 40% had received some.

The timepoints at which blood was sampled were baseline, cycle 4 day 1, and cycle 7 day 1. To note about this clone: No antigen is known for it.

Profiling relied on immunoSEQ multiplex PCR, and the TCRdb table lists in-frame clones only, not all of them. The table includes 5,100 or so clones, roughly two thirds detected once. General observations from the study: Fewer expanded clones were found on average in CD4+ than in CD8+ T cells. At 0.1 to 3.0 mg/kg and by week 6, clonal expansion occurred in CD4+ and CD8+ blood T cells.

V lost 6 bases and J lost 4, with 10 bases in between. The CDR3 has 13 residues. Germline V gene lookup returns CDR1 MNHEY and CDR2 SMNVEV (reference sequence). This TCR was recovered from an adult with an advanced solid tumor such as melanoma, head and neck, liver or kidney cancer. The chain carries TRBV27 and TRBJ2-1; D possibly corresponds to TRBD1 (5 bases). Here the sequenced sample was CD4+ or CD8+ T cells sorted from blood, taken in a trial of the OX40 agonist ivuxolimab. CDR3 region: CASSTAGYNEQFF. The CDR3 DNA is TGTGCCAGCAGCACCGCAGGGTACAATGAGCAGTTCTTC.